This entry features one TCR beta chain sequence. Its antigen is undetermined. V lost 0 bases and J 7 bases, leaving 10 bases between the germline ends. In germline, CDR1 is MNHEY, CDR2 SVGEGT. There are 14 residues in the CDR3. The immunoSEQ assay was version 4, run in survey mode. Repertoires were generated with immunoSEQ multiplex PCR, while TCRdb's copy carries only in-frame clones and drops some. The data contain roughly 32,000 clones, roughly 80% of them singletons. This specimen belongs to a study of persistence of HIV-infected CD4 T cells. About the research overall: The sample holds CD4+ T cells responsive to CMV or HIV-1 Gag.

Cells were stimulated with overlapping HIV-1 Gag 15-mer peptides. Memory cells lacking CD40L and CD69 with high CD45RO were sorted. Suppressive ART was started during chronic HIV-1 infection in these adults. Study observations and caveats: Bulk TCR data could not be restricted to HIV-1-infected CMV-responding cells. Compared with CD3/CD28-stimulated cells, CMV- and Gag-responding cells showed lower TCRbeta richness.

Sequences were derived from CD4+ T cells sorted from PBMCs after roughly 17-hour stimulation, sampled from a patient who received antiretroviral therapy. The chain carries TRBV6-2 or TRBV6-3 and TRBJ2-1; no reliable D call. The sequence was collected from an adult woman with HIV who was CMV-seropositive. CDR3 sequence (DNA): TGTGCCAGCAGTTACTCAGGAAGCAGGAATGAGCAGTTCTTC. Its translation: CASSYSGSRNEQFF.